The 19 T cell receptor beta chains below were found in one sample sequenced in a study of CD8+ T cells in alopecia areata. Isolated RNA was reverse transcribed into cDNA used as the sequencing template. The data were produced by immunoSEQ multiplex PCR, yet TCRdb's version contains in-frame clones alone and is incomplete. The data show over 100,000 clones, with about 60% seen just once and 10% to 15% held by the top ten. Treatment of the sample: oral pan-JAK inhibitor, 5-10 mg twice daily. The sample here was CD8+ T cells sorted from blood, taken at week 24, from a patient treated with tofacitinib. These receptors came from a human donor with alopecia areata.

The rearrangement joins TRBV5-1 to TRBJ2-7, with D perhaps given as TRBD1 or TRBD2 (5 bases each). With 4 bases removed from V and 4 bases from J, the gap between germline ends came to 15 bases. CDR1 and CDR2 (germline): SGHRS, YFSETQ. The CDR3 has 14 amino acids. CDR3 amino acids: CASSQRDDRYEQYF. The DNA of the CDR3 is TGCGCCAGCAGCCAACGGGACGATCGGTACGAGCAGTACTTC. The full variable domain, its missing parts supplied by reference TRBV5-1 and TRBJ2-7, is KAGVTQTPRYLIKTRGQQVTLSCSPISGHRSVSWYQQTPGQGLQFLFEYFSETQRNKGNFPGRFSGRQFSNSRSEMNVSTLELGDSALYLCASSQRDDRYEQYFGPGTRLTVT.

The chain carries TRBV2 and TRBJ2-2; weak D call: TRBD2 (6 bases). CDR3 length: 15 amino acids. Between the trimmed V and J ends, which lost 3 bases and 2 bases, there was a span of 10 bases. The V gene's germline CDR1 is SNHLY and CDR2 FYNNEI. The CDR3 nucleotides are TGTGCCAGCAGTGAGCCCGCGGGAAACACCGGGGAGCTGTTTTTT. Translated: CASSEPAGNTGELFF.

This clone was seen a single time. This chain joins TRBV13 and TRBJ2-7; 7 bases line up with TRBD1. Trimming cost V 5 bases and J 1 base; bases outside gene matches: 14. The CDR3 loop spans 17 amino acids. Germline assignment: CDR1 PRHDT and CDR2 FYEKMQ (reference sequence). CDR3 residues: CASSPASRQGGSYEQYF. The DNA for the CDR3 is TGTGCCAGCAGCCCCGCGAGCCGACAGGGCGGATCCTACGAGCAGTACTTC.

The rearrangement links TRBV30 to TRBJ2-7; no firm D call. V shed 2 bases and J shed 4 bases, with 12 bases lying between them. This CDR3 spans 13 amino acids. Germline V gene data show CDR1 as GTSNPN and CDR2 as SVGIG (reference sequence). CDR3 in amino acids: CAWSHDNLYEQYF. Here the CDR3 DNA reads TGTGCCTGGAGTCACGACAACTTGTACGAGCAGTACTTC.

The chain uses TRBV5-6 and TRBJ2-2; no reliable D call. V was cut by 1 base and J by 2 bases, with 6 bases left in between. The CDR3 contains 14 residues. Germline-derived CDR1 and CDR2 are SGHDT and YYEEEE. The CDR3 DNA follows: TGTGCCAGCAGCTTGAGTCTTAACACCGGGGAGCTGTTTTTT. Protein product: CASSLSLNTGELFF.

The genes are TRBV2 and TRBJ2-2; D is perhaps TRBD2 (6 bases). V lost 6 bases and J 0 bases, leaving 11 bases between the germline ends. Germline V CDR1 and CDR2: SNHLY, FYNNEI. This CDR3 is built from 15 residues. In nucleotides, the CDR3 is TGTGCCAGCAGATCCGCGGGGTCGAACACCGGGGAGCTGTTTTTT. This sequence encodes CASRSAGSNTGELFF.

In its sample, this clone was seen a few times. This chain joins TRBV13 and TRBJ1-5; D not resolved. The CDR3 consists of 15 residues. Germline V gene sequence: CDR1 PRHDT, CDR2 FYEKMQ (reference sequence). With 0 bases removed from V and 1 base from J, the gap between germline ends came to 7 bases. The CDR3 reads CASSLGPQSNQPQHF. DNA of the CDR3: TGTGCCAGCAGCTTAGGGCCGCAGAGCAATCAGCCCCAGCATTTT.

DNA of the CDR3: TGTGCCAGCAGCGGCTGGGAGGTCCAAGAGACCCAGTACTTC. Protein product: CASSGWEVQETQYF. The V and J genes are TRBV11-2 and TRBJ2-5; tentatively, D is TRBD2 (6 bases). Germline-derived CDR1 and CDR2 are SGHAT and FQNNGV. The CDR3 loop spans 14 amino acids. Trimming pared 5 bases from V and 1 base from J, leaving 11 bases between.

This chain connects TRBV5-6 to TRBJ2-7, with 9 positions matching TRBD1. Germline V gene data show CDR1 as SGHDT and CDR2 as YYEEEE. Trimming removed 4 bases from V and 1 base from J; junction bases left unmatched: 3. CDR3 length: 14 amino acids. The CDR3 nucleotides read TGTGCCAGCAGCCGACAGGGGGTGTCCTACGAGCAGTACTTC. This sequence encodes CASSRQGVSYEQYF.

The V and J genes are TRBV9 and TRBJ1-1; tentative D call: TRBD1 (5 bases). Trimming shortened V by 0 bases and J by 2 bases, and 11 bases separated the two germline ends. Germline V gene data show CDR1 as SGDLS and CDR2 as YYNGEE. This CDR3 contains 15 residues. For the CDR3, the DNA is TGTGCCAGCAGCGTAGGGATGGGGGATAACACTGAAGCTTTCTTT. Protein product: CASSVGMGDNTEAFF.

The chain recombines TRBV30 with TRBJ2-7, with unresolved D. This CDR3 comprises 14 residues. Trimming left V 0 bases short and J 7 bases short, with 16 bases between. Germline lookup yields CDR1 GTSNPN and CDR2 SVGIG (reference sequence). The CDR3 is CAWSVVGFFGEQYF. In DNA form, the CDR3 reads TGTGCCTGGAGTGTTGTAGGGTTCTTTGGAGAGCAGTACTTC.

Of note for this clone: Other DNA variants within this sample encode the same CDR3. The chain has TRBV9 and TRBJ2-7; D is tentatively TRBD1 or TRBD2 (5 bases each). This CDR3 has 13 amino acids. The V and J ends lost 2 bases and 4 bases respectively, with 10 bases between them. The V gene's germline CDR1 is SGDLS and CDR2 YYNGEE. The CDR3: CASSVGGEYEQYF. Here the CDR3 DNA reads TGTGCCAGCAGCGTTGGGGGAGAGTACGAGCAGTACTTC.

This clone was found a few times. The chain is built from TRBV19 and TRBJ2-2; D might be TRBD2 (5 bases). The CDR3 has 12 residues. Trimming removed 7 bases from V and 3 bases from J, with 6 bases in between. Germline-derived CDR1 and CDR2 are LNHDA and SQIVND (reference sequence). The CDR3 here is CASTGDTGELFF. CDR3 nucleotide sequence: TGTGCCAGTACCGGGGACACCGGGGAGCTGTTTTTT.

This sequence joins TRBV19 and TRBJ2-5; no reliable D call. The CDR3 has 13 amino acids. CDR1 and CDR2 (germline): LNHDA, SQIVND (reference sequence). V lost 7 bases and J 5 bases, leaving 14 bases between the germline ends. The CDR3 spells CASTYGGTETQYF. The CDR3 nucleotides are TGTGCCAGTACCTACGGTGGTACCGAGACCCAGTACTTC.

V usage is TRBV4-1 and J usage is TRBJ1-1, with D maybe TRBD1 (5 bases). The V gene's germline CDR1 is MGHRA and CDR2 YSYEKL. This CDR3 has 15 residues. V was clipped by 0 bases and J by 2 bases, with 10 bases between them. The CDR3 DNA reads TGCGCCAGCAGCCAAGAGAGGACAACTAACACTGAAGCTTTCTTT. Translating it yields CASSQERTTNTEAFF.

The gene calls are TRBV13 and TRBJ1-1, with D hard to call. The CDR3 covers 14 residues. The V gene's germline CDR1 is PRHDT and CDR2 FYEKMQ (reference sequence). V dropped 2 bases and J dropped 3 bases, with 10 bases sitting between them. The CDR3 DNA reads TGTGCCAGCAGCTTACCGGGCGTTGACACTGAAGCTTTCTTT. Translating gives CASSLPGVDTEAFF.

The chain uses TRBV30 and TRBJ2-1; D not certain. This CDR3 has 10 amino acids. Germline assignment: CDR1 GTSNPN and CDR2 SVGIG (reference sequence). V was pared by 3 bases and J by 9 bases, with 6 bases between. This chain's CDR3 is CAWSGGEQFF. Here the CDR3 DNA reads TGTGCCTGGAGCGGTGGTGAGCAGTTCTTC.

The CDR3 nucleotides read TGTGCCAGCAGCTGGAGCGGGGAGGCCGGGGAGCTGTTTTTT. This gives the protein CASSWSGEAGELFF. The chain uses TRBV11-3 and TRBJ2-2, with 7 bases identical to TRBD2. Germline-derived CDR1 and CDR2 are SGHNT and YENEEA. The CDR3 contains 14 residues. J was trimmed by 6 bases and V by 4 bases; bases with no gene match: 5.

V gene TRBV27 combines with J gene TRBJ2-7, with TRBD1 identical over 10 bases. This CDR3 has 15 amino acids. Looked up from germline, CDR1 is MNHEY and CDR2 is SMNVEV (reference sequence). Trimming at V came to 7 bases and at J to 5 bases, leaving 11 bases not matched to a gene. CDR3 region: CASTKAGTGENEQYF. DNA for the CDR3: TGTGCCAGCACGAAGGCGGGGACAGGGGAGAACGAGCAGTACTTC.